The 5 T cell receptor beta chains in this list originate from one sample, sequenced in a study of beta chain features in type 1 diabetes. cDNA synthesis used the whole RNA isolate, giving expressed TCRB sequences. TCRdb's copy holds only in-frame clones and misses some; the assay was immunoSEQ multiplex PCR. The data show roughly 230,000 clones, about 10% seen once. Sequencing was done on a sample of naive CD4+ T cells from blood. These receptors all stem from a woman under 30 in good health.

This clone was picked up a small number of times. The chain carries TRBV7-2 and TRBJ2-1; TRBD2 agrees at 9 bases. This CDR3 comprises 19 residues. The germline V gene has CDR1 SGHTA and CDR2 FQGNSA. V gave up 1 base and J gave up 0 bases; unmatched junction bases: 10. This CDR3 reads CASSLVSSGRTSSYNEQFF. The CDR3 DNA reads TGTGCCAGCAGCTTAGTAAGTAGCGGGAGAACCAGCTCCTACAATGAGCAGTTCTTC.

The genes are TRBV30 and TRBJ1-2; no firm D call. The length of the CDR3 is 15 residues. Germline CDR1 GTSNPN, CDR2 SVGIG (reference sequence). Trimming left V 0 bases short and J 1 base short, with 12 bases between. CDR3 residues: CAWSVLSIVNYGYTF. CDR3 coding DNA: TGTGCCTGGAGTGTACTCTCCATCGTTAACTATGGCTACACCTTC.

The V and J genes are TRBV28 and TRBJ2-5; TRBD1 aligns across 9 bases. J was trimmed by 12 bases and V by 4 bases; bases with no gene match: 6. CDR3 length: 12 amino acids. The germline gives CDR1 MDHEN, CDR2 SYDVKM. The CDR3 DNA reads TGTGCCAGCAGTTACAGGGGGCGTCCGGAGTACTTC. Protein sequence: CASSYRGRPEYF. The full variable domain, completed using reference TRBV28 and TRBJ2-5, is DVKVTQSSRYLVKRTGEKVFLECVQDMDHENMFWYRQDPGLGLRLIYFSYDVKMKEKGDIPEGYSVSREKKERFSLILESASTNQTSMYLCASSYRGRPEYFGPGTRLLVL.

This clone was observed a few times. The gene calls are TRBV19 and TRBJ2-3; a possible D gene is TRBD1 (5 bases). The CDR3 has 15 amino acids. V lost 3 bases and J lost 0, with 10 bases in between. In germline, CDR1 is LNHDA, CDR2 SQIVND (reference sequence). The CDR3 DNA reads TGTGCCAGTAGTATCAGGACAACCAGCACAGATACGCAGTATTTT. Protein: CASSIRTTSTDTQYF. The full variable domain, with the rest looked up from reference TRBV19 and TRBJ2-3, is DGGITQSPKYLFRKEGQNVTLSCEQNLNHDAMYWYRQDPGQGLRLIYYSQIVNDFQKGDIAEGYSVSREKKESFPLTVTSAQKNPTAFYLCASSIRTTSTDTQYFGPGTRLTVL.

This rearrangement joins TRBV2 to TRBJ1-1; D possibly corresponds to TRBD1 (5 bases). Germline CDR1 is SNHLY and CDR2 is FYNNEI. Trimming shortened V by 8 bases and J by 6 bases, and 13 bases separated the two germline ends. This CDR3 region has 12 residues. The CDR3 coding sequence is TGTGCCAGCTTCCAAGGGGTCGCTGAAGCTTTCTTT. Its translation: CASFQGVAEAFF.